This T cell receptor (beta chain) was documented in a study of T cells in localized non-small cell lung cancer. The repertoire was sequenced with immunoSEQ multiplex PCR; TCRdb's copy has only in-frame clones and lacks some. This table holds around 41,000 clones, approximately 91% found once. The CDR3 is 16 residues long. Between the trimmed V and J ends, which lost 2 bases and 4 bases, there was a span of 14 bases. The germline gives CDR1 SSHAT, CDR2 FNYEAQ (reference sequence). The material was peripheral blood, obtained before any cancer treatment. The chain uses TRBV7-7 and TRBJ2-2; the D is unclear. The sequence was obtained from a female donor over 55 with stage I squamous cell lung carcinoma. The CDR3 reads CASSLSQASGTGELFF. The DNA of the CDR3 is TGTGCCAGCAGCTTATCCCAGGCCTCGGGCACCGGGGAGCTGTTTTTT.